This TCR beta chain was sequenced during a study of identical twins. As regards this clonotype: Its antigen remains unidentified.

Overall study findings and caveats: Its conclusions, products of cross-sectional statistical analysis, did not come from following the same donors. Shared out-of-frame alpha sequences (those common to twins) showed excess low generation probability.

Unique molecular identifiers were in the cDNA, with template-switch universal primer binding. TCRdb fed the 5' RACE reads into MiXCR, producing one record per CDR3 protein. The sample records 700,000 or so distinct CDR3 sequences, 8.6% being singletons. This CDR3 has 19 amino acids. These data also featured in a second study, about yellow fever vaccine responses in identical twins.

This TCR was sampled from a young woman in good health. The sequenced sample consisted of PBMCs. The chain is built from TRBV12-3 or TRBV12-4 and TRBJ2-6; 12 bases are a match to TRBD1. DNA of the CDR3: TGTACCCTCAGTCCCAGCCCGGGACAGGGGGCCGGAAGGGCCAACGTCCTGACTTTC. Protein product: CTLSPSPGQGAGRANVLTF.